This T cell receptor beta chain was captured in a study of T cells in Graves' hyperthyroidism and ophthalmopathy (dated by TCRdb to the late 2010s). Background on the whole study: Peripheral blood was collected at initial diagnosis, before any treatment. A discovery cohort of about 96 patients, about 44 with Graves' ophthalmopathy and 55 to 60 with stable Graves' hyperthyroidism, was used to find distinguishing TCR V-J signatures. Prospective prediction of ophthalmopathy was tested in an independent validation cohort of approximately 19 hyperthyroidism patients and around 16 patients who later progressed to ophthalmopathy. The roughly 91 discovery patients were randomly divided into training and test sets at a 7:3 ratio. In about six Graves' hyperthyroidism patients, the study also compared T-cell repertoires from thyroid tissue with T-cell repertoires from blood. After sampling, hyperthyroidism patients received methimazole starting at 30 mg daily, and ophthalmopathy patients received high-dose intravenous methylprednisolone. According to the paper, TCR Vbeta CDR3 sequencing was carried out on 135 peripheral blood samples, which came from approximately 43 ophthalmopathy, roughly 75 hyperthyroidism and approximately 17 progressor patients. What the research found in general, with its limitations: In validation, the model predicted progression to ophthalmopathy with about 71% sensitivity and 72% to 75% specificity, a median of around six months before onset. Sample size was not statistically predetermined, and investigators were not blinded to group allocation. Most expanded thyroid clonotypes (frequency above 0.001) were also detected in blood, suggesting blood repertoires may reflect thyroid immune responses. A 13 V-J signature model separated ophthalmopathy from stable hyperthyroidism, with roughly 88% sensitivity and around 84% specificity in cross-validation and 80%/75% in testing.

This clonotype was observed a few times. Its antigen specificity is not known. Base-call qualities are not available, and no considerably larger clone is one nucleotide away. Ophthalmopathy patients had moderately to severely active disease, Clinical Activity Score of at least 3, NOSPECS grade of at least 4, and duration under 3 months. The study excluded patients with uncontrolled infections, other autoimmune diseases, pregnancy or lactation. Clinical symptoms, serum thyroxine and TRAb, thyroid ultrasound, and orbital computed tomography formed the basis for the diagnoses. Ficoll-Paque density gradient centrifugation was used to isolate PBMCs from approximately 10 ml of fresh peripheral blood. Total RNA was extracted with Trizol reagent, and quality was checked on an Agilent 2100 Bioanalyzer. The TCR beta CDR3 regions were amplified from the RNA transcripts. The TCR CDR3 was subjected to a first round of RT-PCR using the HTBI primer set and the Qiagen OneStep RT-PCR kit. Libraries were constructed in a second round of multiplex PCR, after which size selection and purification were performed. Libraries were sequenced paired-end with 100 bp reads on an Illumina HiSeq2000. Regarding the original processing steps: SOAPnuke was used to process the raw data, with reads discarded if the reads contained adapters or uncalled bases, had a mean Phred below 15, or lacked an exact constant-primer or identifier match. COPE v1.2.5 was used to merge the high-quality paired reads, and each unique nucleotide sequence was defined as a clonotype. Clonotypes were aligned to IMGT TRBV, TRBD and TRBJ reference segments using MiTCR v1.1. The analysis was restricted to V-J combinations with a frequency above 0.0001, which together covered about 99% of the repertoires. A TCS score was defined as the ratio of F50 (clonal expansion) to E x V (chaos), with BLOSUM62-based TCRdist applied between CDR3 peptides within each V-J. Welch's t-statistics and random forest reduced around 550 V-J features to around 14, which were used in a naive Bayes classifier (R e1071). TCRdb itself trimmed the public reads at Q25 with fastp, ran MiXCR and retained productive beta chains. Rows matching on CDR3 protein sequence are summarized as one entry with the most common DNA and genes. The authors' filters were not applied to this entry. The sample yields hundreds of thousands of distinct CDR3 sequences; approximately 14% were counted once. The ten largest clones represent about 12% of the sample.

CDR3 length: 15 amino acids, cysteine to phenylalanine. Only the CDR3 region is kept as DNA, spanning 45 bases read in frame from base 1. Deletion took 8 bases off V and 8 bases off J, with a span of 22 bases between the germline ends. The germline V gene gives CDR1 as SGHVS and CDR2 as FNYEAQ. This clonotype was sampled from a young man with Graves' ophthalmopathy. The chain couples TRBV7-6 to TRBJ2-1; TRBD2 is possibly the D segment (6 matching bases). Specimen: blood. The nucleotide sequence is given as TGTGCCAGCGGTCTGGGAGGCCGACCAGGCGATGAGCAGTTCTTC. It translates as CASGLGGRPGDEQFF.